The next 21 T cell receptor beta chains were all read from a single sample in a study of blood T cell repertoires in COVID-19. Here immunoSEQ multiplex PCR was the method, and the copy in TCRdb shows in-frame clones only, minus some. The top ten clones hold more than 4% of a sample with under 150,000 clones, about 84% of them seen once. The specimen was peripheral blood. These receptors all stem from a woman between 45 and 60 years old with acute or convalescent COVID-19.

The V gene is TRBV28, the J gene TRBJ2-1; D unresolved. Per the germline V gene, CDR1 is MDHEN and CDR2 is SYDVKM. This CDR3 is built from 13 residues. V lost 3 bases, J lost 3 bases, and 6 bases lay in between. The CDR3 nucleotides are TGTGCCAGCAGTTTGCCCGGCTACAATGAGCAGTTCTTC. Its protein product is CASSLPGYNEQFF.

The chain uses TRBV4-3 and TRBJ1-4, with D hard to call. Germline V gene data show CDR1 as LGHNA and CDR2 as YSLEER. The CDR3 is made up of 17 amino acids. Between the trimmed V and J ends, which lost 0 bases and 0 bases, there was a span of 11 bases. Written as DNA, the CDR3 is TGCGCCAGCAGCCAAGATAGTGCGGGAGCAACTAATGAAAAACTGTTTTTT. Residues: CASSQDSAGATNEKLFF.

The chain employs TRBV6-5 and TRBJ1-3; D gene ambiguous. Germline V gene sequence: CDR1 MNHEY, CDR2 SVGAGI. CDR3 length equals 15 residues. V was trimmed by 0 bases and J by 3 bases, leaving 9 bases between them. The CDR3 is CASSYSNQFGNTIYF. The CDR3 DNA sequence: TGTGCCAGCAGTTACTCGAATCAGTTTGGAAACACCATATATTTT.

The chain is built from TRBV19 and TRBJ2-1; 7 nucleotides align to TRBD1. Germline V lookup: CDR1 LNHDA, CDR2 SQIVND (reference sequence). CDR3 length: 14 amino acids. J gave up 7 bases and V 7 bases, and 10 bases lay outside the gene matches. The CDR3 DNA reads TGTGCCAGTATTAAAGGGGGCGCGGTAAATGAGCAGTTCTTC. This sequence encodes CASIKGGAVNEQFF.

The CDR3 bases are TGTGCCAGCAGCCAAGGTGTTGGGGCACCGAACACTGAAGCTTTCTTT. It specifies CASSQGVGAPNTEAFF. V gene TRBV3-1 (or the pseudogene TRBV3-2) combines with J gene TRBJ1-1; weak D call: TRBD1 (5 bases). The length of the CDR3 is 16 residues. Germline loops: CDR1 LGHDT, CDR2 YNNKEL (reference sequence). The V gene lost 1 base and the J gene lost 1 base, with 13 bases spanning the gap.

The rearrangement joins TRBV5-1 to TRBJ1-2, with D hard to call. Trimming cost V 0 bases and J 2 bases, with 8 bases left between them. Germline V gives CDR1 SGHRS, CDR2 YFSETQ. CDR3 length: 14 residues. For the CDR3, the DNA is TGCGCCAGCAGCTTGGCGGCGGTAAACTATGGCTACACCTTC. Translation: CASSLAAVNYGYTF.

This clone is a singleton in its sample. V gene TRBV4-2 combines with J gene TRBJ1-1, with 7 positions matching TRBD1. Germline values: CDR1 LGHNA, CDR2 YNFKEQ. The CDR3 loop spans 13 amino acids. V shed 5 bases, J shed 7 bases, and the junction held 7 bases outside the gene matches. The CDR3 protein is CASSKGGLNEAFF. In DNA form, the CDR3 reads TGTGCCAGCAGCAAAGGGGGCTTGAATGAAGCTTTCTTT.

This clone was seen more than once but under ten times. CDR3 nucleotide sequence: TGTGCCAGCAGTCGGGGGGGGGAGCTGTTTTTT. This encodes CASSRGGELFF. The chain recombines TRBV12-3 or TRBV12-4 with TRBJ2-2; tentative D call: TRBD2 (6 bases). This CDR3 region has 11 residues. The V and J ends lost 5 bases and 8 bases respectively, with 6 bases between them.

The chain is built from TRBV12-3 or TRBV12-4 and TRBJ1-5, with D hard to call. This CDR3 contains 13 residues. Trimming pared 4 bases from V and 3 bases from J, leaving 7 bases between. DNA of the CDR3: TGTGCCAGCAGTTCCAGGATCAATCAGCCCCAGCATTTT. Translating gives CASSSRINQPQHF.

The chain combines TRBV6-5 with TRBJ2-1; D ambiguous. The CDR3 covers 13 residues. Germline V lookup: CDR1 MNHEY, CDR2 SVGAGI. Trimming cost V 0 bases and J 12 bases, with 12 bases left between them. For the CDR3, the DNA is TGTGCCAGCAGTTACTCCCGGGTACTGGGGCAGTTCTTC. This encodes CASSYSRVLGQFF.

V is TRBV5-1 and J is TRBJ2-3, with 9 bases matching TRBD2. Trimming removed 2 bases from V and 1 base from J; junction bases left unmatched: 5. The CDR3 totals 16 residues. Looked up from germline, CDR1 is SGHRS and CDR2 is YFSETQ. CDR3 protein: CASSFEAGGGTDTQYF. The CDR3 region has the DNA TGCGCCAGCAGCTTCGAGGCGGGGGGGGGCACAGATACGCAGTATTTT.

In its sample, this clone was seen once. The V gene is TRBV5-1, the J gene TRBJ1-6; 10 nucleotides match TRBD1. V lost 2 bases to trimming and J lost 9 bases; unmatched junction nucleotides: 5. CDR3 length: 15 amino acids. Germline V CDR1 and CDR2: SGHRS, YFSETQ. Here the CDR3 reads CASSFRQGASSPLHF. CDR3 in DNA: TGCGCCAGCAGCTTTAGACAGGGGGCGAGTTCACCCCTCCACTTT.

This clone was recorded only once. The chain couples TRBV7-9 to TRBJ2-7; 8 bases map to TRBD1. V lost 6 bases, J lost 0 bases, and 19 bases stayed unmatched. CDR1 is SEHNR and CDR2 is FQNEAQ in the germline V gene (reference sequence). CDR3 length equals 19 residues. Written as DNA, the CDR3 is TGTGCCAGCAGTTACACAGGGGGGTCCCTATCCTCCTCCTCCTACGAGCAGTACTTC. Encoded protein: CASSYTGGSLSSSSYEQYF.

The chain links TRBV28 to TRBJ1-2; 12 nucleotides agree with TRBD1. Trimming removed 2 bases from V and 7 bases from J; junction bases left unmatched: 8. The CDR3 has 16 amino acids. The V gene's germline CDR1 is MDHEN and CDR2 SYDVKM. The CDR3 loop is CASSLPRGTGGFGYTF. The CDR3 DNA reads as TGTGCCAGCAGTTTACCTCGGGGGACAGGGGGCTTTGGCTACACCTTC.

The V call is TRBV2, the J call TRBJ2-1, with 10 bases matching TRBD2. The germline V gene has CDR1 SNHLY and CDR2 FYNNEI. The CDR3 spans 12 residues. The V gene end was trimmed by 8 bases and the J gene end by 11 bases; junction bases not matched to a gene: 6. The CDR3 sequence: CASVRLAGKQFF. As DNA, the CDR3 is TGTGCCAGCGTCAGACTAGCGGGCAAGCAGTTCTTC.

The chain employs TRBV28 and TRBJ1-2; no firm D call. The CDR3 is 12 residues long. With 5 bases removed from V and 8 bases from J, the gap between germline ends came to 12 bases. Per the germline V gene, CDR1 is MDHEN and CDR2 is SYDVKM. CDR3 region: CASSVTTRGYTF. The CDR3 coding sequence is TGTGCCAGCAGTGTAACCACTCGCGGCTACACCTTC.

Here the CDR3 reads CASSEAPRKQETQYF. DNA of the CDR3: TGTGCCAGCAGTGAAGCGCCGAGAAAACAAGAGACCCAGTACTTC. The chain couples TRBV2 to TRBJ2-5; D is unclear. Trimming pared 0 bases from V and 2 bases from J, leaving 10 bases between. Germline V CDR1 and CDR2: SNHLY, FYNNEI. This CDR3 comprises 15 residues.

The chain employs TRBV13 and TRBJ2-3; D is unclear. Trimming left V 0 bases short and J 7 bases short, with 14 bases between. CDR3 length: 15 amino acids. Germline CDR1 is PRHDT and CDR2 is FYEKMQ (reference sequence). The CDR3 loop reads CASSLGRGWANTQYF. In DNA, the CDR3 is TGTGCCAGCAGCTTAGGGCGTGGGTGGGCAAATACGCAGTATTTT.

This clone was counted at least ten times. This sequence joins TRBV14 and TRBJ1-1; D call uncertain. Per the germline V gene, CDR1 is SGHDN and CDR2 is FVKESK. This CDR3 has 13 residues. V shed 1 base and J shed 7 bases, with 10 bases lying between them. DNA of the CDR3: TGTGCCAGCAGCCAAGTTCTGCCAGATGAAGCTTTCTTT. It yields the protein CASSQVLPDEAFF.

The count of this clone is one. The chain links TRBV28 to TRBJ1-4; 8 bases align to TRBD1. This CDR3 region has 14 residues. V gave up 5 bases and J gave up 8 bases; unmatched junction bases: 7. Germline V gives CDR1 MDHEN, CDR2 SYDVKM. The CDR3 is CASSEDRGGEKLFF. CDR3 DNA sequence: TGTGCCAGCAGTGAAGACAGGGGTGGCGAAAAACTGTTTTTT.

The V call is TRBV10-3, the J call TRBJ1-5; 9 bases are shared with TRBD1. This CDR3 region has 14 residues. Germline V lookup: CDR1 ENHRY, CDR2 SYGVKD. The ends lost 4 bases at V and 3 bases at J; junction bases unmatched: 1. The CDR3 protein is CAISGDRANQPQHF. The CDR3 DNA sequence: TGTGCCATCAGTGGGGACAGGGCCAATCAGCCCCAGCATTTT.